This TCR beta chain comes out of a study of OX40 agonist ivuxolimab in advanced cancers. Study-wide results and caveats: At 0.1 to 3.0 mg/kg and by week 6, clonal expansion occurred in CD4+ and CD8+ blood T cells.

Trimming removed 5 bases from V and 8 bases from J, with 19 bases in between. The CDR3 contains 15 residues. Germline V gene sequence: CDR1 MNHEY, CDR2 SVGAGI. This clone has a single count. The antigen is unknown. Sequencing used immunoSEQ multiplex PCR; TCRdb keeps in-frame clones, though not all of them. Of about 70,000 clones listed, 85% to 90% are singletons. The chain has TRBV6-5 and TRBJ2-4; no reliable D call. The TCR sequence derives from an adult with an advanced solid tumor such as melanoma, head and neck, liver or kidney cancer. The specimen comprised CD4+ or CD8+ T cells sorted from blood, sampled in a trial of the OX40 agonist ivuxolimab. CDR3: CASSPTHSIRDIQYF. DNA of the CDR3: TGTGCCAGCAGTCCGACCCACTCCATTCGGGACATTCAGTACTTC.